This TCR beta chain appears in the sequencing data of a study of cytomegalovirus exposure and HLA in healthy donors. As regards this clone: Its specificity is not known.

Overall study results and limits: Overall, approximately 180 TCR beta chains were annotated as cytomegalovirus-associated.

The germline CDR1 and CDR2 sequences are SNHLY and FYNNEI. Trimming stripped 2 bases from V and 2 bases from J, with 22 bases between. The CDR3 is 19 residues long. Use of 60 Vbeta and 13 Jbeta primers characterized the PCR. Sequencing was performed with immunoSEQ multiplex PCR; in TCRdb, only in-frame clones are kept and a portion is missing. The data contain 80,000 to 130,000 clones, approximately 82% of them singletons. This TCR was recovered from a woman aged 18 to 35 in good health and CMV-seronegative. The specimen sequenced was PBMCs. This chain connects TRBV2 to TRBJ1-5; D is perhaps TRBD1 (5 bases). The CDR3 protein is CASSESVFFAGRGNQPQHF. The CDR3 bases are TGTGCCAGCAGTGAATCAGTCTTCTTTGCAGGGCGAGGCAATCAGCCCCAGCATTTT.